This T cell receptor (beta chain) stems from a study of blood T cell repertoires in COVID-19. For the study at large: Some COVID-19 samples were acute and others convalescent; all came from the United States, Italy and Spain. T cells, B-cell-depleted T cells, or PBMCs supplied cDNA or gDNA.

The authors' processing: Amplification with reference gene primers provided the estimates of nucleated cell counts. Here immunoSEQ multiplex PCR was the method, and the copy in TCRdb shows in-frame clones only, minus some. V, J and clone size derive from that table, while D and trimming were established from the DNA sequence. Here the sample spans about 39,000 clones, 85% being singletons. The V and J ends lost 2 bases and 13 bases respectively, with 15 bases between them. This CDR3 comprises 14 residues. The germline V gene encodes CDR1 MGHDK and CDR2 SYGVNS. The genes are TRBV25-1 and TRBJ1-6; D not certain. The sequencing input was peripheral blood. This clonotype was obtained from a man in his sixties with acute or convalescent COVID-19. In nucleotides, the CDR3 is TGTGCCAGCAGTGAAATAACTCTGAGTTCCCCCCTCCACTTT. This sequence encodes CASSEITLSSPLHF.